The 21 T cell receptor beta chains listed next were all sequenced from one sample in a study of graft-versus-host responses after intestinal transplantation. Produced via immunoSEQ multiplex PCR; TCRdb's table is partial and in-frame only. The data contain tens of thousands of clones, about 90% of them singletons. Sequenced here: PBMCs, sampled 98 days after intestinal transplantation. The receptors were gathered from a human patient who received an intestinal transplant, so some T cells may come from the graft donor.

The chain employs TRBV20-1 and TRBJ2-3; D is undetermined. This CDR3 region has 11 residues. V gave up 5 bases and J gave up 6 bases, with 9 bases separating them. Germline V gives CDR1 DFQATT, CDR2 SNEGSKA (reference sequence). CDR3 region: CSAGTYDTQYF. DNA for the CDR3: TGCAGTGCTGGTACTTATGATACGCAGTATTTT.

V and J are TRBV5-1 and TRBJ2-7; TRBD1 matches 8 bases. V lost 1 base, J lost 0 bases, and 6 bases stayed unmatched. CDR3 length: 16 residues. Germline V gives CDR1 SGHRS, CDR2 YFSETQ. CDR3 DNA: TGCGCCAGCAGCTTGAACCCACAGGGGGGCTCCTACGAGCAGTACTTC. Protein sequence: CASSLNPQGGSYEQYF. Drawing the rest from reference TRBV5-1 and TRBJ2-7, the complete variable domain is KAGVTQTPRYLIKTRGQQVTLSCSPISGHRSVSWYQQTPGQGLQFLFEYFSETQRNKGNFPGRFSGRQFSNSRSEMNVSTLELGDSALYLCASSLNPQGGSYEQYFGPGTRLTVT.

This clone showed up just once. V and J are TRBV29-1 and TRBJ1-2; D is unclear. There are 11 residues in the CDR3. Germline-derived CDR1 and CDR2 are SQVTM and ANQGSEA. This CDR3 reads CRSGKDYGYTF. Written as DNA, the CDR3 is TGCAGGTCGGGGAAAGACTATGGCTACACCTTC. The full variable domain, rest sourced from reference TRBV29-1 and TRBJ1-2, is SAVISQKPSRDICQRGTSLTIQCQVDSQVTMMFWYRQQPGQSLTLIATANQGSEATYESGFVIDKFPISRPNLTFSTLTVSNMSPEDSSIYLCRSGKDYGYTFGSGTRLTVV.

CDR3 sequence: CASSQPSGTHSTDTQYF. Here the CDR3 DNA reads TGCGCCAGCAGTCAGCCTTCCGGGACTCACAGCACAGATACGCAGTATTTT. The rearrangement joins TRBV23-1 to TRBJ2-3, with a tentative D call TRBD2 (6 bases). TRBV23-1 is reported as an ORF; its role is uncertain. This CDR3 region has 17 residues. V shed 3 bases and J shed 0 bases, with 16 bases lying between them.

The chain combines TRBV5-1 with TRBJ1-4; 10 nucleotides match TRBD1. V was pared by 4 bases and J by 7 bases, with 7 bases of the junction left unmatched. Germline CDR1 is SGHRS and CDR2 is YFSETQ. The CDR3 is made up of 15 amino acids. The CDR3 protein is CASSPAGTGAEKLFF. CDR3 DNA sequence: TGCGCCAGCAGCCCCGCCGGGACAGGGGCTGAAAAACTGTTTTTT.

The CDR3 is CASSLSYRRPNEQFF. For the CDR3, the DNA is TGTGCCAGCAGTTTATCGTATCGGAGGCCCAATGAGCAGTTCTTC. This chain connects TRBV27 to TRBJ2-1, with D possibly being TRBD2 (5 bases). The CDR3 covers 15 residues. The germline V gene encodes CDR1 MNHEY and CDR2 SMNVEV (reference sequence). Trimming removed 0 bases from V and 6 bases from J, with 12 bases in between.

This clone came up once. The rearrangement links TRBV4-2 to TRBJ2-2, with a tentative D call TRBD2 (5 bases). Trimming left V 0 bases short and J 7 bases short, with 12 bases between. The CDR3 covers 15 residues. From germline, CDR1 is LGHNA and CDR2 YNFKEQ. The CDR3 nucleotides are TGTGCCAGCAGCCAAGAGCTTGGCGCGGGCGGGGAGCTGTTTTTT. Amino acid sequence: CASSQELGAGGELFF.

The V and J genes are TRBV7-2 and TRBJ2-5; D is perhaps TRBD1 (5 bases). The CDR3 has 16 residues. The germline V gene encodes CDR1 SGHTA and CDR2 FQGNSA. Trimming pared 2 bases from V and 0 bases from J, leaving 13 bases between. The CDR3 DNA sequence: TGTGCCAGCAGCTTAAAACCCCACAGGTACCAAGAGACCCAGTACTTC. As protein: CASSLKPHRYQETQYF.

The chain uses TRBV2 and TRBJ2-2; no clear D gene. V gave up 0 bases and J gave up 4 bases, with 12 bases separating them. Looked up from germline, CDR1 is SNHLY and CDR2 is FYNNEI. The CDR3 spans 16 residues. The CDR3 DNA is TGTGCCAGCAGTGAAGCCCCGGACCGAGCCACCGGGGAGCTGTTTTTT. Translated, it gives CASSEAPDRATGELFF.

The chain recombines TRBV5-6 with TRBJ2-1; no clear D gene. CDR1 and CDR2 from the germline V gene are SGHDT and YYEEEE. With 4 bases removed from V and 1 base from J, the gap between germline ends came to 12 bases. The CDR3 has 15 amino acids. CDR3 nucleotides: TGTGCCAGCAGCGCCGTCCCTCGGTCCTACAATGAGCAGTTCTTC. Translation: CASSAVPRSYNEQFF.

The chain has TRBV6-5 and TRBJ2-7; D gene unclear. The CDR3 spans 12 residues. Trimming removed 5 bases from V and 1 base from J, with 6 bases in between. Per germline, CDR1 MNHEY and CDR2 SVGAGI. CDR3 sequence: CASSDDSYEQYF. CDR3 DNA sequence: TGTGCCAGCAGTGACGATTCCTACGAGCAGTACTTC.

For the CDR3, the DNA is TGCGCCAGCAGCTTGGGGACGAGCCTCCTCGAGCAGTACTTC. Residues: CASSLGTSLLEQYF. J is TRBJ2-7 and V is TRBV5-1; D remains ambiguous. The CDR3 totals 14 residues. Trimming cost V 0 bases and J 6 bases, with 13 bases left between them. Germline CDR1 and CDR2: SGHRS and YFSETQ.

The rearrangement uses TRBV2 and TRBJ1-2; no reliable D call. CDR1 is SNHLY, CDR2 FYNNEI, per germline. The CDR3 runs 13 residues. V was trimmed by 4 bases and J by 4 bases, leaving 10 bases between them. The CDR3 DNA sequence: TGTGCCAGCAGTGTTGCGGGAGTCTATGGCTACACCTTC. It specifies CASSVAGVYGYTF.

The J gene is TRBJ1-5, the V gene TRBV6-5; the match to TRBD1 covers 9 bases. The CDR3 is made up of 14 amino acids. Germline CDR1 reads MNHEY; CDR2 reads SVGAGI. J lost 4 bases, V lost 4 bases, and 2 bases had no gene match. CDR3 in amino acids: CASSFGQGNQPQHF. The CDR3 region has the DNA TGTGCCAGCAGTTTTGGACAGGGGAATCAGCCCCAGCATTTT.

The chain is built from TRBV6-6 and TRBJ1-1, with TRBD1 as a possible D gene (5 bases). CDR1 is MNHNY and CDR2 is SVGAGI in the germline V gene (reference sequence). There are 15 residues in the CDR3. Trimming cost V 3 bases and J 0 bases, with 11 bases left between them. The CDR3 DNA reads TGTGCCAGCAGTTATGTGGGACTGATGAACACTGAAGCTTTCTTT. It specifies CASSYVGLMNTEAFF.

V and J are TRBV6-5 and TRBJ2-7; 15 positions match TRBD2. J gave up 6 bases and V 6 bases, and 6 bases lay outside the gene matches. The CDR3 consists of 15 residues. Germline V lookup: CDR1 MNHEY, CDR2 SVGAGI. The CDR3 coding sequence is TGTGCCAGCAGAGGACTAGCGGGAGGGTGGGGCGAGCAGTACTTC. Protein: CASRGLAGGWGEQYF.

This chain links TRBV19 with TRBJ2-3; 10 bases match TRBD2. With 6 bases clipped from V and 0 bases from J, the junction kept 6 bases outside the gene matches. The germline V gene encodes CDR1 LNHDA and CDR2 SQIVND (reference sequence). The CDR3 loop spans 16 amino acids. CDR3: CASRSLAGASTDTQYF. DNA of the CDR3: TGTGCCAGTAGATCCCTAGCGGGGGCAAGCACAGATACGCAGTATTTT. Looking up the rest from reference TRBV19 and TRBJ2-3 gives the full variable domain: DGGITQSPKYLFRKEGQNVTLSCEQNLNHDAMYWYRQDPGQGLRLIYYSQIVNDFQKGDIAEGYSVSREKKESFPLTVTSAQKNPTAFYLCASRSLAGASTDTQYFGPGTRLTVL.

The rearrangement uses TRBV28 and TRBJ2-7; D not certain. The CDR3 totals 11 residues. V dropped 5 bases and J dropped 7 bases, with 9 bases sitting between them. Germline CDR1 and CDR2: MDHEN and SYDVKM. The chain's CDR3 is CASSPSREQYF. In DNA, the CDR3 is TGTGCCAGCAGTCCCTCCCGAGAGCAGTACTTC.

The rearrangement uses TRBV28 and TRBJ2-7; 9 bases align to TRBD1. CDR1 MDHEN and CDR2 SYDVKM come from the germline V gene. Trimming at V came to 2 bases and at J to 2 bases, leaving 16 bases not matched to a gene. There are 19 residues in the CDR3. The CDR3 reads CASSLPPPRRDRDAYEQYF. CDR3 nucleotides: TGTGCCAGCAGTTTACCTCCACCCCGCCGGGACAGGGACGCCTACGAGCAGTACTTC.

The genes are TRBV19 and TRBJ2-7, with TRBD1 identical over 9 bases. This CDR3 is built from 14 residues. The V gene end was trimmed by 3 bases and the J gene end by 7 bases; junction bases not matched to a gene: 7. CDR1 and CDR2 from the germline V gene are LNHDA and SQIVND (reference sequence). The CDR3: CASSIRTGVGEQYF. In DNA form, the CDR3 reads TGTGCCAGTAGTATCAGGACAGGGGTGGGGGAGCAGTACTTC.

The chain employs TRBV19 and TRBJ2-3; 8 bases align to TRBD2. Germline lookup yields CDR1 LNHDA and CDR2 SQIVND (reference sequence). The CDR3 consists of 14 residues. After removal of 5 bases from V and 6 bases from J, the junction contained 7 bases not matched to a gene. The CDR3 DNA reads TGTGCCAGTAGTTCAAGCGGGGGACCTGATACGCAGTATTTT. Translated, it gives CASSSSGGPDTQYF.